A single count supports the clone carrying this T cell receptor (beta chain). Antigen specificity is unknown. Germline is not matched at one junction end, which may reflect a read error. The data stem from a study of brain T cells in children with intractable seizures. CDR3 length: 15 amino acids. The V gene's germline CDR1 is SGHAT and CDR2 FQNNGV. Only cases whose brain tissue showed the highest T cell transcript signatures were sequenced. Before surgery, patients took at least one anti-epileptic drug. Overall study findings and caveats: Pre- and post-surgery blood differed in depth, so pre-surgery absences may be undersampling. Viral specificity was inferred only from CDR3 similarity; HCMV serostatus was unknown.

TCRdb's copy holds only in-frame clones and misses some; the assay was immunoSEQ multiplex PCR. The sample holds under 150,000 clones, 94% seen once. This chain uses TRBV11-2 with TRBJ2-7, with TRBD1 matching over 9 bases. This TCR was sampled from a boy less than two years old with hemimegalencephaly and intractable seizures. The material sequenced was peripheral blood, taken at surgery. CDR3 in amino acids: CANSFGTGISYEQYF. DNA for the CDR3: TGTGCCAACAGCTTCGGGACAGGGATCTCCTACGAGCAGTACTTC.